One T cell receptor (beta chain) is described in this entry. Its antigen is unknown. Cells designated naive CD8 were CD45RO-negative and were positively selected for CCR7, with terminally differentiated effector memory CD45RA+ cells excluded. The sample belongs to a study of shared clonotypes between healthy human individuals. The overall study: For every donor, three CD4 naive, three CD4 memory, two CD8 naive and one CD8 memory plates were used. Study-level results: When compared with the clonotypes that were shared by all four sorted-subset donors, the non-shared clonotypes turned out to have lower generation probabilities. Only blood was sampled, and tissue TCR repertoires likely differ from blood ones.

Authors' data handling: ImmunoSEQ gave junction-only sequences without quality scores, so filtering differed. Measured with immunoSEQ multiplex PCR; TCRdb has only the in-frame clones, and not every one. That table is the source of V, J and clone size, and D and trimming were worked out from the DNA. The repertoire includes millions of clones, over 85% of them detected once, and 1.1% sits in the top ten. This sequence originates from a man between 18 and 35 years old in good health. The sequencing sample was made of naive CD8+ T cells sorted from blood.

This CDR3 is CASSLKGHLNTGELFF. The CDR3 bases are TGTGCCAGCAGTTTAAAGGGACACCTCAACACCGGGGAGCTGTTTTTT. The chain joins TRBV28 to TRBJ2-2, with a weak D call TRBD1 (6 bases). CDR3 length: 16 amino acids. The germline V and J ends were trimmed by 2 bases and 2 bases, with 12 bases remaining between them. Germline V lookup: CDR1 MDHEN, CDR2 SYDVKM. The full variable domain, with the rest looked up from reference TRBV28 and TRBJ2-2, is DVKVTQSSRYLVKRTGEKVFLECVQDMDHENMFWYRQDPGLGLRLIYFSYDVKMKEKGDIPEGYSVSREKKERFSLILESASTNQTSMYLCASSLKGHLNTGELFFGEGSRLTVL.